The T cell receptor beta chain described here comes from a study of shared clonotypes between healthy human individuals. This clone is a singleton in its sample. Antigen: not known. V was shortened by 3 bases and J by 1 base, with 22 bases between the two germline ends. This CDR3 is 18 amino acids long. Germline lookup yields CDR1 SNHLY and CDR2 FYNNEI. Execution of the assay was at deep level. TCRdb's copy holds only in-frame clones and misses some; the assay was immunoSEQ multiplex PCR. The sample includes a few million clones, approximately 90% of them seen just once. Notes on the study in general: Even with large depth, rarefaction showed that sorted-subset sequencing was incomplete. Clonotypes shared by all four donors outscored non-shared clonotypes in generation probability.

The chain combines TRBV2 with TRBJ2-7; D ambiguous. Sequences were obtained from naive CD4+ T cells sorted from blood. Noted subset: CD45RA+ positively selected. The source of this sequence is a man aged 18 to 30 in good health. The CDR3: CASSEGLGQKSPSYEQYF. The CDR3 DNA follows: TGTGCCAGCAGTGAGGGGTTGGGCCAAAAAAGTCCTTCCTACGAGCAGTACTTC. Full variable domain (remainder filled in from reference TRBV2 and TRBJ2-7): EPEVTQTPSHQVTQMGQEVILRCVPISNHLYFYWYRQILGQKVEFLVSFYNNEISEKSEIFDDQFSVERPDGSNFTLKIRSTKLEDSAMYFCASSEGLGQKSPSYEQYFGPGTRLTVT.